One and the same sample provided the 4 T cell receptor beta chains below, sequenced in a study of early stage breast cancer tumors. Sequencing was performed with immunoSEQ multiplex PCR; in TCRdb, only in-frame clones are kept and a portion is missing. The table has tens of thousands of clones, 65% to 90% seen once. The sequenced sample was blood. The receptors here all came from a person aged 45-60 years with breast cancer.

This clone showed up just a few times. V is TRBV29-1 and J is TRBJ2-7, with D possibly being TRBD2 (6 bases). V dropped 4 bases and J dropped 1 base, with 14 bases sitting between them. Germline CDR1 is SQVTM and CDR2 is ANQGSEA. The CDR3 is 14 amino acids. CDR3 DNA: TGCAGCGTTGGGGCCAGCGGAGGGTCCTACGAGCAGTACTTC. This translates into CSVGASGGSYEQYF.

The CDR3 is CASSPPSGSSYEQYF. The CDR3 coding sequence is TGTGCCAGCTCACCCCCTAGCGGGAGTTCCTACGAGCAGTACTTC. The rearrangement joins TRBV18 to TRBJ2-7; 10 positions match TRBD2. The germline CDR1 and CDR2 sequences are KGHSH and LQKENI. The CDR3 contains 15 residues. Losses at the gene ends were 3 bases for V and 1 base for J; bases not matched to a gene: 3.

The gene calls are TRBV2 and TRBJ2-2, with TRBD2 matching 8 bases. Germline V gene data show CDR1 as SNHLY and CDR2 as FYNNEI. The CDR3 runs to 16 residues. Unmatched junction bases numbered 6, after V lost 4 bases and J lost 2 bases. CDR3 loop: CASSVGSGGNTGELFF. CDR3 bases: TGTGCCAGCAGTGTTGGGAGCGGGGGTAACACCGGGGAGCTGTTTTTT. Supplemented by reference TRBV2 and TRBJ2-2, the full variable domain reads EPEVTQTPSHQVTQMGQEVILRCVPISNHLYFYWYRQILGQKVEFLVSFYNNEISEKSEIFDDQFSVERPDGSNFTLKIRSTKLEDSAMYFCASSVGSGGNTGELFFGEGSRLTVL.

The chain is built from TRBV7-2 and TRBJ2-5, with 9 bases aligning to TRBD2. CDR3 length: 14 residues. Germline CDR1 is SGHTA and CDR2 is FQGNSA. Germline trimming cut 5 bases from V and 4 bases from J; bases unmatched to any gene: 5. The DNA for the CDR3 is TGTGCCAGCAGCCCTAGCGGGGTAGCAGAGACCCAGTACTTC. Translating gives CASSPSGVAETQYF. Using reference TRBV7-2 and TRBJ2-5 for the parts outside the CDR3, the full variable domain is GAGVSQSPSNKVTEKGKDVELRCDPISGHTALYWYRQSLGQGLEFLIYFQGNSAPDKSGLPSDRFSAERTGGSVSTLTIQRTQQEDSAVYLCASSPSGVAETQYFGPGTRLLVL.